This T cell receptor beta chain was sequenced in a study of shared clonotypes between healthy human individuals. Study results and caveats: Sample collection involved blood only; tissue repertoires are likely different.

The table came from immunoSEQ multiplex PCR; TCRdb's copy has only in-frame clones and leaves some out. The sample lists about 1,800,000 clones; about 95% were seen once. In regard to this clone: Its antigen is still unknown.

V was clipped by 4 bases and J by 4 bases; unmatched bases: 3. The CDR3 totals 13 residues. The germline V gene encodes CDR1 SEHNR and CDR2 FQNEAQ (reference sequence). Naive CD8 cells lacked CD45RO and underwent positive selection for CCR7, leaving out terminally differentiated effector memory CD45RA+ cells. The donors were adults (healthy and HIV-negative) with no recent acute infections or vaccinations. The rearrangement links TRBV7-9 to TRBJ1-1; 7 bases align to TRBD1. Sequencing was carried out using naive CD8+ T cells sorted from blood. This receptor was identified in a man between 18 and 29 years old in good health. This CDR3 is CASSSTGATEAFF. In DNA form, the CDR3 reads TGTGCCAGCAGCTCCACAGGGGCCACTGAAGCTTTCTTT.